Described below is a single TCR beta chain sequence and its context. Its antigen is still unknown. The CDR3 spans 15 residues. Germline CDR1 reads DFQATT; CDR2 reads SNEGSKA (reference sequence). J lost 9 bases, V lost 3 bases, and 11 bases had no gene match. The data belong to a study of post-analysis software for immune sequencing data. TCR beta cDNA libraries included unique molecular identifiers. TCRdb re-called the PCR reads through MiXCR, storing one row per CDR3 protein. The sample records roughly 670,000 distinct CDR3 sequences, approximately 60% being singletons. Study-wide results and caveats: Included in a set of several TRBV segments more frequent in patients than controls were TRBV5-6, TRBV5-1 and TRBV20-1.

Sequenced sample: blood. The chain joins TRBV20-1 to TRBJ1-6, with 7 bases that match TRBD1. This receptor was identified in a girl aged 2 to 10 with multiple sclerosis. CDR3 loop: CSASGSGQGGSPLHF. The DNA for the CDR3 is TGCAGTGCTAGTGGTAGCGGGCAGGGGGGTTCACCCCTCCACTTT.